The T cell receptor (beta chain) described here comes from a study of a mutant IDH1 vaccine in newly diagnosed glioma. The assay was immunoSEQ multiplex PCR, and TCRdb's table has in-frame clones only and misses some. In the table there are 70,000 to 95,000 clones, about 80% of which are singletons. This CDR3 has 11 residues. Germline-derived CDR1 and CDR2 are SNHLY and FYNNEI. The V end was cut by 10 bases, the J end by 4 bases, with 10 bases between. Time point defined: baseline, week 1 (first vaccination visit). Described treatment: pre-vaccination baseline after standard-of-care therapy. The sample was PBMCs, taken from a glioma patient treated with radiotherapy, temozolomide or both. The TCR originated in a man between 40 and 49 years old with glioma. Some clones in this sample may be carry-over from other donors' samples. This chain links TRBV2 with TRBJ1-1, with D perhaps TRBD1 (6 bases). The DNA of the CDR3 is TGTGCCACCTCAGGGGCCACTGAAGCTTTCTTT. Encoded protein: CATSGATEAFF. The entire variable domain, with the rest obtained from reference TRBV2 and TRBJ1-1, is as follows: EPEVTQTPSHQVTQMGQEVILRCVPISNHLYFYWYRQILGQKVEFLVSFYNNEISEKSEIFDDQFSVERPDGSNFTLKIRSTKLEDSAMYFCATSGATEAFFGQGTRLTVV.